This T cell receptor beta chain was recorded in a study of Graves' ophthalmopathy and Graves' hyperthyroidism. The CDR3 runs 13 residues. V was cut by 6 bases and J by 2 bases, with 13 bases left in between. Looked up from germline, CDR1 is SQVTM and CDR2 is ANQGSEA. RNA transcripts provided the template for amplifying TCR beta CDR3 regions. First-round RT-PCR employed HTBI primers, with a second-round multiplex PCR after it. MiXCR, run by TCRdb on the multiplex PCR reads, gives a single entry per CDR3 protein. The table has 300,000 to 400,000 distinct CDR3 sequences, 15% to 20% seen once. Moderate-to-severe activity, CAS ≥3, NOSPECS ≥4 and duration under 3 months were recorded for donors with ophthalmopathy.

The sequencing sample was made of peripheral blood. The V call is TRBV29-1, the J call TRBJ1-2; possibly TRBD1 for D (6 bases). This receptor was identified in an adult man with Graves' ophthalmopathy. The CDR3 DNA is TGCAGCGTCGCAGGACAGTCAAACTATGGCTACACCTTC. This encodes CSVAGQSNYGYTF.